A single sample is the source of the 3 T cell receptor beta chains below, sequenced in a study of CD8+CD57+ T cells in acquired aplastic anemia. Investigators profiled TCR beta VDJ and CDR3 from genomic DNA template. TCRdb re-analysed the reads in MiXCR, keeping a single row per CDR3 protein. The sample lists 210,000 or so distinct CDR3 sequences, under 55% occurring once. Patients chosen for sequencing had CD8+CD57+ cells that had expanded, as shown by flow cytometry. Sequenced input: sorted CD4+, CD8+, or CD8+CD57+ T cells (not recorded which) from PBMCs. These receptor sequences come from a human donor with aplastic anemia.

This clonotype turned up a few times. Since no conserved phenylalanine or tryptophan closes the CDR3, a read error is the likely cause. For the CDR3, the DNA is TGTGCCAGCAGCTCCTTGAGGGGGGTCCAAGAGACCCAGTACCTC. It yields the protein CASSSLRGVQETQYL. The chain carries TRBV7-9 and TRBJ2-5; D may correspond to TRBD1 or TRBD2 (6 bases each). Trimming removed 4 bases from V and 1 base from J, with 13 bases in between. CDR1 SEHNR and CDR2 FQNEAQ come from the germline V gene (reference sequence). The CDR3 length is 15 residues.

As to this clonotype: A single base separates this from a much larger clone, so it may be a read error. The chain recombines TRBV19 with TRBJ2-7; perhaps TRBD2 as D (5 bases). This CDR3 comprises 16 residues. The V gene lost 3 bases and the J gene lost 7 bases, with 22 bases spanning the gap. Germline V gene lookup returns CDR1 LNHDA and CDR2 SQIVND (reference sequence). CDR3: CASSIAAGNTYNEQYF. CDR3 sequence (DNA): TGTGCCAGTAGTATCGCAGCCGGGAATACCTACAATGAGCAGTACTTC.

The chain uses TRBV10-2 and TRBJ2-5; maybe TRBD1 (5 bases). Deletions cut 10 bases from V and 5 bases from J, with 23 bases between. The CDR3 totals 15 residues. The germline V gene encodes CDR1 WSHSY and CDR2 SAAADI. The CDR3 region has the DNA TGCGCCACCCTTCGACAGCCCGGCGGTTTGGAGACCCAGTACTTC. This sequence encodes CATLRQPGGLETQYF.